These T cell receptor beta chains were read from a single sample in a study of radiation and T cells in renal cell carcinoma. Clones were sequenced by immunoSEQ multiplex PCR, and TCRdb holds only the in-frame ones, with some missing. The table has about 26,000 clones, roughly 80% seen once; the top ten hold approximately 32%. Sequencing was performed on blood, taken from a patient whose treatment included radiotherapy and nephrectomy. These TCRs come from a man aged 55 to 70 with renal cell carcinoma. Both conserved end residues are trimmed from each CDR3.

TRBV6-5	TRBJ2-7	ASSHYYGKSYEQY
TRBV5-8	TRBJ1-5	ASSLGGQTNQPQH
TRBV5-4	TRBJ2-5	ASSLDASGQY
TRBV6-6	TRBJ1-5	ASRSTGGNQPQH
TRBV29-1	TRBJ2-5	SVPVWATQY
TRBV18	TRBJ1-1	ASSPTRETEAF
TRBV6-6	TRBJ2-5	ASSYSSGGQETQY
TRBV5-1	TRBJ2-7	ASSLGTATSYEQY
TRBV5-6	TRBJ2-3	ASSLVSTTLVDTQY
TRBV7-8	TRBJ2-7	ASSLGAPYEQY
TRBV7-8	TRBJ2-1	ASSLEADITYNEQF
TRBV2	TRBJ1-3	ASSPRAAFSGNTIY
TRBV5-4	TRBJ2-3	ASSLEGSTDTQY
TRBV29-1	TRBJ2-5	SVVGGETQY
TRBV6-1	TRBJ2-3	ASSGQTGGDTQY
TRBV7-2	TRBJ2-4	ASSLGLAFMDIQY
TRBV7-9	TRBJ2-5	ASSRIQGPQETQY
TRBV2	TRBJ2-5	ASILVGRGAQY
TRBV5-1	TRBJ1-1	ASSPRDENTEAF
TRBV9	TRBJ2-2	ASSVAGNSIPGELF
TRBV2	TRBJ1-5	ASRDGTSYNQPQH
TRBV29-1	TRBJ1-1	STGWTEAF
TRBV11-2	TRBJ2-1	ASSPRTGSSYNEQF
TRBV27	TRBJ2-5	ASQDRVLGRQETQY
TRBV27	TRBJ2-7	ASSIRQSYEQY
TRBV7-3	TRBJ2-3	ASSLAGGYDTQY
TRBV11-2	TRBJ2-7	ASSIGPSGLTYEQY
TRBV6-6	TRBJ1-1	ASRQDTEAF
TRBV7-6	TRBJ1-5	ASSLRSNQPQH
TRBV7-8	TRBJ2-5	ASTPDGMETQY
TRBV11-2	TRBJ1-1	ASSLMGGQGTEAF
TRBV7-6	TRBJ2-5	ASSRTRTSGETQY